One and the same sample provided the 8 T cell receptor beta chains below, sequenced in a study of cytomegalovirus exposure and HLA in healthy donors. The PCR contained 60 Vbeta and 13 Jbeta primers. Profiling relied on immunoSEQ multiplex PCR, and the TCRdb table lists in-frame clones only, not all of them. The sample includes more than 150,000 clones, approximately 84% of them seen just once. Sequencing was performed on PBMCs. These TCRs come from a man aged 50-60 years in good health and CMV-seronegative.

This rearrangement joins TRBV7-6 to TRBJ2-7; no definite D call. The germline CDR1 and CDR2 sequences are SGHVS and FNYEAQ. CDR3 length equals 12 residues. The V gene lost 5 bases and the J gene lost 7 bases, with 12 bases spanning the gap. The DNA for the CDR3 is TGTGCCAGCAGCAAAGCCACCCATGAGCAGTACTTC. Residues: CASSKATHEQYF.

This chain links TRBV11-2 with TRBJ1-2, with 12 bases identical to TRBD1. CDR3 length equals 13 residues. V shed 5 bases, J shed 14 bases, and the junction held 9 bases outside the gene matches. From germline, CDR1 is SGHAT and CDR2 FQNNGV. The CDR3 here is CASSPGQGAPQTF. DNA for the CDR3: TGTGCCAGCAGCCCGGGACAGGGGGCCCCGCAAACCTTC.

The V and J genes are TRBV12-5 and TRBJ1-1; D remains unclear. V lost 6 bases and J lost 1, with 3 bases in between. Germline-derived CDR1 and CDR2 are LGHNT and FRNRAP. The CDR3 runs to 11 residues. The CDR3 bases are TGTGCTAGTGGCTGGAACACTGAAGCTTTCTTT. This encodes CASGWNTEAFF.

V is TRBV7-8 and J is TRBJ2-7, with TRBD2 matching 11 bases. Trimming removed 1 base from V and 7 bases from J; junction bases left unmatched: 6. This CDR3 is 15 amino acids long. Germline values: CDR1 SGHVS, CDR2 FQNEAQ. The CDR3 nucleotides are TGTGCCAGCAGCTTAGGAATAGCGGGGGGGGATGAGCAGTACTTC. It encodes CASSLGIAGGDEQYF. Looking up the rest from reference TRBV7-8 and TRBJ2-7 gives the full variable domain: GAGVSQSPRYKVAKRGQDVALRCDPISGHVSLFWYQQALGQGPEFLTYFQNEAQLDKSGLPSDRFFAERPEGSVSTLKIQRTQQEDSAVYLCASSLGIAGGDEQYFGPGTRLTVT.

This clone was observed a handful of times. This chain links TRBV19 with TRBJ1-6, with TRBD1 matching 11 bases. V shed 5 bases and J 7 bases; nucleotides not matched to a gene: 4. Germline loops: CDR1 LNHDA, CDR2 SQIVND (reference sequence). This CDR3 is 15 amino acids long. The CDR3 reads CASSVGQGANSPLHF. For the CDR3, the DNA is TGTGCCAGTAGTGTTGGACAGGGGGCGAATTCACCCCTCCACTTT.

The CDR3 spells CAGGTDRNYGYTF. As DNA, the CDR3 is TGTGCCGGAGGGACAGACCGTAACTATGGCTACACCTTC. This chain connects TRBV30 to TRBJ1-2; the match to TRBD1 covers 7 bases. Germline CDR1 is GTSNPN and CDR2 is SVGIG (reference sequence). J gave up 1 base and V 8 bases, and 7 bases lay outside the gene matches. The CDR3 covers 13 residues.

V and J are TRBV5-1 and TRBJ2-7; D is perhaps TRBD1 (5 bases). The CDR3 is 13 amino acids. Germline V gives CDR1 SGHRS, CDR2 YFSETQ. The V end lost 1 base, the J end lost 4 bases, and 9 bases lay between the germline ends. The chain's CDR3 is CASSLSPGYEQYF. CDR3 nucleotide sequence: TGCGCCAGCAGCTTGAGCCCAGGGTACGAGCAGTACTTC.

This clone appeared once. The gene calls are TRBV16 and TRBJ1-1; D is undetermined. The germline gives CDR1 KGHSY, CDR2 FQNENV. V shed 4 bases and J shed 0 bases, with 9 bases lying between them. The CDR3 covers 14 residues. CDR3 residues: CASSRIGVNTEAFF. CDR3 nucleotide sequence: TGTGCCAGCAGCCGAATCGGAGTGAACACTGAAGCTTTCTTT.